This T cell receptor (beta chain) derives from a study of response to subunit inactivated influenza vaccine (dated by TCRdb to the late 2010s). For the study in its entirety: Deep quantitative profiling of the T cell receptor repertoire was used in the study to follow responses to a trivalent subunit inactivated influenza vaccine.

Comment on this clonotype: The antigen this receptor binds is unknown. No qualities accompany the bases; no much larger clone lies one base away.

Beyond this particular receptor, the publication reports: According to the authors, only a limited number of new T cells may be recruited by each seasonal influenza vaccination.

The cysteine opens and the phenylalanine closes a CDR3 of 11 amino acids. Of the read, only the CDR3 DNA is kept; its 33 bases are in frame from base 1. The V and J ends are trimmed by 5 bases and 5 bases, leaving 9 bases between them. The germline V gene (reference sequence) specifies GTSNPN as CDR1 and SVGIG as CDR2. Receptors were amplified or captured by RT-PCR. The data were produced on an Illumina HiSeq 2500. In TCRdb, the public reads were trimmed at Q25 with fastp and aligned with MiXCR, with productive beta chains retained. Each record represents a unique CDR3 protein, reported with the most common genes and DNA among its rows. The sample table contains 750,000 to 850,000 distinct CDR3 sequences; only one count was recorded for about a fifth of them. The leading ten clones occupy roughly 10% of the sample.

The V and J segments used are TRBV30 and TRBJ2-5; the D gene is perhaps TRBD1 or TRBD2, each of them matching over 5 bases. Sample: PBMCs from blood, taken about 5 days after vaccination. The source is a man in his fifties or sixties who received an inactivated influenza vaccine. Donor details come from another sample of the same person, matched by shared clones. The CDR3 has the sequence CAWERGETQYF. The DNA reads as follows: TGTGCCTGGGAGAGGGGCGAGACCCAGTACTTC.